This entry describes one T cell receptor (beta chain). The antigen is unknown. This sample was taken from a study of PD-1 blockade in classical Hodgkin lymphoma. General study points: Lower baseline TCR diversity marked trial partial responders and progressors.

V shed 2 bases, J shed 6 bases, and the junction held 7 bases outside the gene matches. This CDR3 is 15 amino acids long. From germline, CDR1 is GTSNPN and CDR2 SVGIG (reference sequence). Brentuximab vedotin exposure varied among the patients, all of whom had relapsed after autologous stem cell transplantation. Produced via immunoSEQ multiplex PCR; TCRdb's table is partial and in-frame only. The sample lists approximately 70,000 clones, approximately 94% occurring once. The V call is TRBV30, the J call TRBJ2-3; TRBD2 matches at 11 bases. The source was peripheral blood mononuclear cells (PBMCs), collected at baseline. This TCR was sampled from a human donor with classical Hodgkin lymphoma. The CDR3 bases are TGTGCCTGGAGTTTTAGCGGGGGGGCCTCGGATACGCAGTATTTT. Translated: CAWSFSGGASDTQYF.